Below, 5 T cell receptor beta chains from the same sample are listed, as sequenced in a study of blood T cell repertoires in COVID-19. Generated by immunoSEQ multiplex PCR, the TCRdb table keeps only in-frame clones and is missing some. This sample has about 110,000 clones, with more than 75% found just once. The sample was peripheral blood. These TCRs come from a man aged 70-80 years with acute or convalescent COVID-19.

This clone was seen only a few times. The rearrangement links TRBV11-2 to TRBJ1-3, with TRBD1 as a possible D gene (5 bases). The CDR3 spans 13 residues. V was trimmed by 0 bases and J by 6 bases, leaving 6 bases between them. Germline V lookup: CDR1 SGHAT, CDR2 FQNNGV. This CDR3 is CASSLETENTIYF. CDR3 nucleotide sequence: TGTGCCAGCAGCTTAGAGACAGAAAACACCATATATTTT.

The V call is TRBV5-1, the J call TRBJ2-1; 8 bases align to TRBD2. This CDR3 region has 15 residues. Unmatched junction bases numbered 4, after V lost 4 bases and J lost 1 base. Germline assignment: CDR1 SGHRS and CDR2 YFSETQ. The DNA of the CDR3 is TGCGCCAGCAGCACGGCGGGGGGATCCTACAATGAGCAGTTCTTC. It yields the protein CASSTAGGSYNEQFF.

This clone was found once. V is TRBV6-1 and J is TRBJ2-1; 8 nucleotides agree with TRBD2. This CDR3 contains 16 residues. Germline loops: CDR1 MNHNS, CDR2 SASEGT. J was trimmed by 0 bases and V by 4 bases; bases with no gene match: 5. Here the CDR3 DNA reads TGTGCCAGCAGTGGGAGACTAGCGAGCTCCTACAATGAGCAGTTCTTC. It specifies CASSGRLASSYNEQFF.

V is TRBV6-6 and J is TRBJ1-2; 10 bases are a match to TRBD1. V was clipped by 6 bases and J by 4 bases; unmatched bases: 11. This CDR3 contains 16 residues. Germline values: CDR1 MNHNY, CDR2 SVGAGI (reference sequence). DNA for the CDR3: TGTGCCAGCAGCCCCTCAGACAGGGGGCATATCTATGGCTACACCTTC. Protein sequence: CASSPSDRGHIYGYTF.

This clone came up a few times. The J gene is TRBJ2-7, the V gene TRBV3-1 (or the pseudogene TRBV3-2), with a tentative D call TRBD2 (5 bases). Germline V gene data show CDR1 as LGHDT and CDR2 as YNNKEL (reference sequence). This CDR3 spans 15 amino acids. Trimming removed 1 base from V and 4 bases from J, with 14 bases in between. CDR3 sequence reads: CASSQVGGSRYEQYF. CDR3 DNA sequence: TGTGCCAGCAGCCAAGTCGGTGGGAGTAGGTACGAGCAGTACTTC.